This TCR beta chain stems from a study of PD-1 blockade in classical Hodgkin lymphoma. General study results and limits: Undefined causes, possibly disease activity or prior therapy, underlie the repertoire differences.

A remark on this clone: Its antigen is currently unknown.

Sequencing was performed with immunoSEQ multiplex PCR; in TCRdb, only in-frame clones are kept and a portion is missing. The sample records about 86,000 clones, about 89% being singletons. The V gene's germline CDR1 is SEHNR and CDR2 FQNEAQ (reference sequence). This CDR3 spans 16 amino acids. The J segment lost 2 bases and the V segment lost 5 bases, leaving 11 bases of the junction unmatched. The patients all showed relapse after autologous stem cell transplantation, while their brentuximab vedotin exposure varied. Sample: peripheral blood mononuclear cells (PBMCs), taken at baseline. The clonotype was recovered from a human donor with classical Hodgkin lymphoma. The V gene is TRBV7-9, the J gene TRBJ2-7; 8 bases map to TRBD1. CDR3 sequence reads: CASSHYTGTGTYEQYF. For the CDR3, the DNA is TGTGCCAGCAGCCACTATACCGGGACAGGAACCTACGAGCAGTACTTC.